This is a list of T cell receptor beta chains from one sample in a study of T cell repertoires in cytomegalovirus infection. The antigens of these receptors remain unknown. TCRdb recomputed calls from the reads with MiXCR, one row per CDR3 protein. The sample records about 220,000 distinct CDR3 sequences, around two fifths being singletons. The material sequenced was CD8+ T cells from cultured PBMCs, taken from culture after CMV antigen stimulation. These receptors were taken from a human donor in good health (CMV status not recorded). Some clones in this sample may be carry-over from other donors' samples. Each CDR3 is given with its conserved first and last residue. D genes are given only for firm matches. The size field is filled for only some rows; it gives once, few, many or a size class.

V gene: TRBV6-5; J gene: TRBJ1-1; D gene: NA; clone size: few; CDR3 protein: CASSYRTVQTTEAFF; CDR3 DNA: TGTGCCAGCAGTTATCGGACCGTCCAGACCACTGAAGCTTTCTTT
V gene: TRBV19; J gene: TRBJ1-5; D gene: NA; clone size: once; CDR3 protein: CASSTLWENQPQHF; CDR3 DNA: TGTGCCAGTAGTACCCTCTGGGAGAATCAGCCCCAGCATTTT
V gene: TRBV7-9; J gene: TRBJ2-5; D gene: NA; clone size: few; CDR3 protein: CATGAGPQETQYF; CDR3 DNA: TGTGCCACCGGAGCCGGTCCCCAAGAGACCCAGTACTTC
V gene: TRBV7-9; J gene: TRBJ1-2; D gene: TRBD1; clone size: NA; CDR3 protein: CASSLGRTGLDGYTF; CDR3 DNA: TGTGCCAGCAGCTTAGGACGGACAGGGCTCGATGGCTACACCTTC
V gene: TRBV7-9; J gene: TRBJ1-2; D gene: NA; clone size: NA; CDR3 protein: CASTLSLSRGSMRGYTF; CDR3 DNA: TGTGCCAGCACCTTATCGCTTAGCCGGGGAAGCATGAGAGGCTACACCTTC
V gene: TRBV7-9; J gene: TRBJ2-3; D gene: TRBD2; clone size: NA; CDR3 protein: CASSFPPRLADTDTQYF; CDR3 DNA: TGTGCCAGCAGCTTTCCTCCTCGACTAGCGGATACAGATACGCAGTATTTT
V gene: TRBV12-3/TRBV12-4; J gene: TRBJ1-1; D gene: NA; clone size: few; CDR3 protein: CAISGVEEGAFF; CDR3 DNA: TGTGCCATCTCAGGGGTTGAGGAGGGAGCTTTCTTT
V gene: TRBV2; J gene: TRBJ1-5; D gene: NA; clone size: NA; CDR3 protein: CASSSGWGQPQHF; CDR3 DNA: TGTGCCAGCAGTTCAGGATGGGGTCAGCCCCAGCATTTT
V gene: TRBV7-6; J gene: TRBJ2-7; D gene: NA; clone size: NA; CDR3 protein: CASSLSGAGEQYF; CDR3 DNA: TGTGCCAGCAGCTTAAGCGGAGCTGGGGAGCAGTACTTC
V gene: TRBV7-8; J gene: TRBJ2-5; D gene: NA; clone size: NA; CDR3 protein: CASSSPRGREETQYF; CDR3 DNA: TGTGCCAGCAGCTCCCCTCGGGGCCGAGAAGAGACCCAGTACTTC
V gene: TRBV6-1; J gene: TRBJ2-7; D gene: TRBD2; clone size: few; CDR3 protein: CAIRTSARSFSSYEQYF; CDR3 DNA: TGTGCCATCCGGACTAGCGCCCGGTCCTTTAGCTCCTACGAGCAGTACTTC
V gene: TRBV12-3/TRBV12-4; J gene: TRBJ1-5; D gene: NA; clone size: few; CDR3 protein: CASSQTGSNQPQHF; CDR3 DNA: TGTGCCAGCAGCCAAACCGGTAGCAATCAGCCCCAGCATTTT
V gene: TRBV6-5; J gene: TRBJ2-3; D gene: NA; clone size: NA; CDR3 protein: CASSYSRGQVSDTQYF; CDR3 DNA: TGTGCCAGCAGTTACTCTCGGGGGCAGGTTTCAGATACGCAGTATTTT
V gene: TRBV25-1; J gene: TRBJ2-7; D gene: NA; clone size: NA; CDR3 protein: CASSDTASIHERYF; CDR3 DNA: TGTGCCAGCAGTGATACGGCTAGCATCCACGAGCGGTACTTC
V gene: TRBV2; J gene: TRBJ1-1; D gene: TRBD1; clone size: NA; CDR3 protein: CASSGDSQNTEAFF; CDR3 DNA: TGTGCCAGCAGTGGGGACAGCCAGAACACTGAAGCTTTCTTT
V gene: TRBV7-4; J gene: TRBJ1-1; D gene: TRBD1; clone size: NA; CDR3 protein: CASSLSGGIPEAFF; CDR3 DNA: TGTGCCAGCAGCTTATCAGGGGGAATCCCTGAAGCTTTCTTT
V gene: TRBV4-3; J gene: TRBJ2-1; D gene: NA; clone size: few; CDR3 protein: CASSQTRDRYNEQFF; CDR3 DNA: TGCGCCAGCAGCCAAACTAGGGACCGATACAATGAGCAGTTCTTC
V gene: TRBV11-2; J gene: TRBJ2-5; D gene: TRBD1; clone size: NA; CDR3 protein: CASSYPQGVKTQYF; CDR3 DNA: TGTGCCAGCAGCTACCCGCAGGGGGTCAAGACCCAGTACTTC
V gene: TRBV18; J gene: TRBJ2-1; D gene: TRBD2; clone size: few; CDR3 protein: CASSPGIWASGPSYNEQFF; CDR3 DNA: TGTGCCAGCTCACCAGGGATATGGGCTAGCGGGCCCAGCTACAATGAGCAGTTCTTC
V gene: TRBV28; J gene: TRBJ2-1; D gene: NA; clone size: few; CDR3 protein: CASGERGSYNEQFF; CDR3 DNA: TGTGCCAGCGGCGAGAGGGGGTCATACAATGAGCAGTTCTTC
V gene: TRBV10-3; J gene: TRBJ1-4; D gene: NA; clone size: NA; CDR3 protein: CAISRSVKGEGEKLFF; CDR3 DNA: TGTGCCATCTCTCGAAGTGTGAAGGGAGAAGGTGAAAAACTGTTTTTT
V gene: TRBV6-6; J gene: TRBJ2-7; D gene: NA; clone size: NA; CDR3 protein: CASTAGLNEQYF; CDR3 DNA: TGTGCCAGCACTGCAGGTCTCAACGAGCAGTACTTC
V gene: TRBV7-3; J gene: TRBJ2-1; D gene: NA; clone size: many; CDR3 protein: CASSLTANNEQFF; CDR3 DNA: TGTGCCAGCAGCTTAACCGCGAACAATGAGCAGTTCTTC
V gene: TRBV27; J gene: TRBJ2-3; D gene: NA; clone size: few; CDR3 protein: CASTMGVTDTQYF; CDR3 DNA: TGTGCCAGCACAATGGGGGTCACAGATACGCAGTATTTT
V gene: TRBV12-3/TRBV12-4; J gene: TRBJ1-2; D gene: TRBD1; clone size: few; CDR3 protein: CASSPGTDYYGYTF; CDR3 DNA: TGTGCCAGCAGCCCCGGGACAGATTACTATGGCTACACCTTC
V gene: TRBV6-6; J gene: TRBJ1-1; D gene: NA; clone size: NA; CDR3 protein: CASTAGPFTGTEAFF; CDR3 DNA: TGTGCCAGCACCGCGGGCCCTTTTACGGGCACTGAAGCTTTCTTT
V gene: TRBV11-2; J gene: TRBJ2-1; D gene: NA; clone size: NA; CDR3 protein: CASSFSAGPTYNEQFF; CDR3 DNA: TGTGCCAGCAGTTTCAGCGCGGGCCCAACCTACAATGAGCAGTTCTTC
V gene: TRBV2; J gene: TRBJ1-1; D gene: NA; clone size: few; CDR3 protein: CAIGGYATEAFF; CDR3 DNA: TGTGCCATCGGGGGGTACGCCACTGAAGCTTTCTTT
V gene: TRBV7-9; J gene: TRBJ1-1; D gene: TRBD1; clone size: NA; CDR3 protein: CASTIPKRGQGEVTEAFF; CDR3 DNA: TGTGCCAGCACCATACCCAAGCGGGGACAGGGAGAGGTCACTGAAGCTTTCTTT
V gene: TRBV7-8; J gene: TRBJ2-4; D gene: NA; clone size: few; CDR3 protein: CASSSNPHRAKNIQYF; CDR3 DNA: TGTGCCAGCAGCTCCAATCCCCATCGGGCCAAAAACATTCAGTACTTC
V gene: TRBV7-7; J gene: TRBJ2-7; D gene: NA; clone size: many; CDR3 protein: CASSLALAPSYEQYF; CDR3 DNA: TGTGCCAGCAGCTTAGCGCTAGCGCCTAGCTACGAGCAGTACTTC
V gene: TRBV15; J gene: TRBJ2-7; D gene: TRBD1; clone size: few; CDR3 protein: CATSRGVAGQGGYEQYF; CDR3 DNA: TGTGCCACCAGCAGAGGCGTTGCGGGACAGGGGGGCTACGAGCAGTACTTC
V gene: TRBV29-1; J gene: TRBJ2-1; D gene: TRBD1; clone size: NA; CDR3 protein: CSVADRANSYNEQFF; CDR3 DNA: TGCAGCGTTGCGGACAGGGCGAACTCCTACAATGAGCAGTTCTTC
V gene: TRBV11-2; J gene: TRBJ2-1; D gene: TRBD2; clone size: few; CDR3 protein: CASSLAGGSNEQFF; CDR3 DNA: TGTGCCAGCAGCTTAGCGGGAGGGTCCAATGAGCAGTTCTTC
V gene: TRBV5-1; J gene: TRBJ2-7; D gene: NA; clone size: few; CDR3 protein: CASSLRRAGTGYEQYF; CDR3 DNA: TGCGCCAGCAGCTTAAGGAGAGCGGGAACAGGGTACGAGCAGTACTTC
V gene: TRBV2; J gene: TRBJ2-7; D gene: TRBD2; clone size: NA; CDR3 protein: CAGRLAGRDYEQYF; CDR3 DNA: TGTGCCGGCCGGCTAGCGGGTCGGGACTACGAGCAGTACTTC
V gene: TRBV9; J gene: TRBJ2-3; D gene: NA; clone size: once; CDR3 protein: CASSPRHLASTDTQYF; CDR3 DNA: TGTGCCAGCAGCCCCCGGCACCTTGCTAGCACAGATACGCAGTATTTT
V gene: TRBV11-2; J gene: TRBJ2-5; D gene: NA; clone size: few; CDR3 protein: CASSLVSLQETQYF; CDR3 DNA: TGTGCCAGCAGCTTAGTTTCCCTCCAAGAGACCCAGTACTTC
V gene: TRBV7-6; J gene: TRBJ2-3; D gene: NA; clone size: few; CDR3 protein: CASSLNFRDRPDTQYF; CDR3 DNA: TGTGCCAGCAGCTTAAATTTCAGGGACCGACCAGATACGCAGTATTTT
V gene: TRBV2; J gene: TRBJ2-3; D gene: TRBD2; clone size: NA; CDR3 protein: CASIEPGGRRPF; CDR3 DNA: TGTGCCAGCATCGAACCGGGGGGGCGGCGGCCATTT
V gene: TRBV2; J gene: TRBJ1-5; D gene: NA; clone size: once; CDR3 protein: CASTGGKQPQHF; CDR3 DNA: TGTGCCAGCACCGGGGGGAAACAGCCCCAGCATTTT
V gene: TRBV6-6; J gene: TRBJ2-7; D gene: TRBD2; clone size: NA; CDR3 protein: CASSPGPGTRGYEQYF; CDR3 DNA: TGTGCCAGCAGCCCGGGCCCAGGGACTAGGGGTTACGAGCAGTACTTC
V gene: TRBV2; J gene: TRBJ2-1; D gene: NA; clone size: NA; CDR3 protein: CASSAPGVAYNEQFF; CDR3 DNA: TGTGCCAGCAGTGCCCCGGGGGTGGCCTACAATGAGCAGTTCTTC
V gene: TRBV28; J gene: TRBJ2-5; D gene: NA; clone size: NA; CDR3 protein: CASSFWYEETQYF; CDR3 DNA: TGTGCCAGCAGTTTTTGGTATGAAGAGACCCAGTACTTC
V gene: TRBV7-2; J gene: TRBJ2-4; D gene: NA; clone size: many; CDR3 protein: CASSLASKNIQYF; CDR3 DNA: TGTGCCAGCAGCTTAGCTTCCAAAAACATTCAGTACTTC
V gene: TRBV7-8; J gene: TRBJ2-1; D gene: TRBD2; clone size: NA; CDR3 protein: CASSLVLAGGEVKSYNEQFF; CDR3 DNA: TGTGCCAGCAGCTTAGTTCTAGCGGGAGGCGAAGTTAAATCCTACAATGAGCAGTTCTTC
V gene: TRBV7-6; J gene: TRBJ2-7; D gene: NA; clone size: many; CDR3 protein: CASSLGRDEQYF; CDR3 DNA: TGTGCCAGCAGCTTGGGCAGGGACGAGCAGTACTTC
V gene: TRBV11-2; J gene: TRBJ1-1; D gene: NA; clone size: NA; CDR3 protein: CASSPLRGSNTEAFF; CDR3 DNA: TGTGCCAGCAGTCCGTTAAGGGGGAGCAACACTGAAGCTTTCTTT
V gene: TRBV7-9; J gene: TRBJ2-7; D gene: NA; clone size: NA; CDR3 protein: CASAFLADSYEQYF; CDR3 DNA: TGTGCCAGCGCGTTCTTGGCGGATTCCTACGAGCAGTACTTC
V gene: TRBV7-8; J gene: TRBJ2-7; D gene: TRBD1; clone size: NA; CDR3 protein: CASSLDRGIQQYF; CDR3 DNA: TGTGCCAGCAGCTTAGACAGGGGAATACAGCAGTACTTC
V gene: TRBV28; J gene: TRBJ2-3; D gene: NA; clone size: NA; CDR3 protein: CASSPDRSTDTQYF; CDR3 DNA: TGTGCCAGCAGTCCGGACAGAAGCACAGATACGCAGTATTTT
V gene: TRBV7-3; J gene: TRBJ2-3; D gene: NA; clone size: NA; CDR3 protein: CASSSSGVVADTQYF; CDR3 DNA: TGTGCCAGCAGCTCCTCGGGCGTAGTTGCAGATACGCAGTATTTT
V gene: TRBV11-2; J gene: TRBJ2-7; D gene: TRBD2; clone size: NA; CDR3 protein: CASSLWKGTSGSYEQYF; CDR3 DNA: TGTGCCAGCAGCTTATGGAAGGGGACTAGCGGATCCTACGAGCAGTACTTC
V gene: TRBV3-1; J gene: TRBJ2-1; D gene: NA; clone size: few; CDR3 protein: CASSQDWRGEQFF; CDR3 DNA: TGTGCCAGCAGCCAAGATTGGAGGGGTGAGCAGTTCTTC
V gene: TRBV7-3; J gene: TRBJ2-3; D gene: NA; clone size: NA; CDR3 protein: CASSTGTAGYTDTQYF; CDR3 DNA: TGTGCCAGCAGCACCGGGACTGCGGGGTACACAGATACGCAGTATTTT
V gene: TRBV6-5; J gene: TRBJ1-6; D gene: NA; clone size: NA; CDR3 protein: CAIGKNRPTRENSPLHF; CDR3 DNA: TGTGCCATCGGTAAGAACAGACCTACCCGGGAGAATTCACCCCTCCACTTT
V gene: TRBV7-6; J gene: TRBJ2-1; D gene: TRBD2; clone size: NA; CDR3 protein: CASSLGGGRALIEQFF; CDR3 DNA: TGTGCCAGCAGCTTAGGCGGCGGGAGGGCCCTGATTGAGCAGTTCTTC
V gene: TRBV27; J gene: TRBJ2-4; D gene: NA; clone size: NA; CDR3 protein: CASSLHRAGSKNIQYF; CDR3 DNA: TGTGCCAGCAGTTTACACAGGGCCGGGTCCAAAAACATTCAGTACTTC
V gene: TRBV12-3/TRBV12-4; J gene: TRBJ1-5; D gene: TRBD1; clone size: NA; CDR3 protein: CASSQGQGTQPQHF; CDR3 DNA: TGTGCCAGCAGCCAAGGACAGGGGACCCAGCCCCAGCATTTT
V gene: TRBV25-1; J gene: TRBJ2-7; D gene: NA; clone size: once; CDR3 protein: CASSETKGHEQYF; CDR3 DNA: TGTGCCAGCAGTGAAACTAAGGGTCACGAGCAGTACTTC